This T cell receptor (beta chain) was identified during a study of blood T cells in healthy people across ages. Study-level points and caveats: TCR beta diversity tracked closely with naive T cell percentage. In the absence of known donor CMV status, changes in expanded clonotypes were possibly confounded.

With each sample, at least 6 micrograms of total RNA were extracted. A second PCR, run for about 6 to 12 cycles, used a sample-barcoded 5' primer plus a J-beta primer mix. TCRdb reprocessed the 5' RACE reads via MiXCR and lists one record per CDR3 protein. The sample holds fewer than 950,000 distinct CDR3 sequences, 53% seen once. V lost 8 bases, J lost 0 bases, and 6 bases stayed unmatched. Germline V gene sequence: CDR1 MDHEN, CDR2 SYDVKM. The CDR3 runs to 16 residues. About this clonotype: Its antigen is currently unknown.

V gene TRBV28 combines with J gene TRBJ2-1; 11 bases map to TRBD2. The clonotype comes from a man older than 75 in good health. The source material was blood. CDR3 region: CASDGTSGSSYNEQFF. The CDR3 DNA reads as TGTGCCAGCGATGGCACTAGCGGGAGCTCCTACAATGAGCAGTTCTTC.